What follows describes a single TCR beta chain. These data originate in a study of technical replicates of blood from several donors. TCRdb's copy holds only in-frame clones and misses some; the assay was immunoSEQ multiplex PCR. The data show approximately 70,000 clones, around 97% seen once. The length of the CDR3 is 13 residues. From germline, CDR1 is LGHNA and CDR2 YSLEER. V lost 2 bases to trimming and J lost 10 bases, with 14 bases between them. Sequencing used T cells isolated from PBMCs. This TCR was recovered from a human donor in good health. J is TRBJ1-1 and V is TRBV4-3; D is unresolved. CDR3 region: CASSQRQDAAAFF. The CDR3, as DNA: TGCGCCAGCAGCCAACGCCAGGATGCAGCAGCTTTCTTT.